The rows below give T cell receptor beta chains drawn from one sample of a study of radiotherapy plus CTLA-4 blockade in lung cancer. Profiling relied on immunoSEQ multiplex PCR, and the TCRdb table lists in-frame clones only, not all of them. The sample has about 43,000 clones; roughly 67% are singletons. Material: peripheral blood, obtained from a patient treated with radiotherapy plus ipilimumab. Receptors originate from a human donor with non-small cell lung cancer who had a partial response to radiotherapy plus ipilimumab. CDR3s leave out the opening cysteine and the closing phenylalanine or tryptophan. The order of the fields is D gene, J gene, V gene, CDR3 protein. The D gene is left open where the match is weak.

- | TRBJ2-1 | TRBV5-1 | ASSLGRDEQF
- | TRBJ1-1 | TRBV18 | ASSQNDNVAEAF
- | TRBJ2-1 | TRBV7-9 | ASSFRGSHGYNEQF
TRBD1 | TRBJ1-1 | TRBV11-2 | ASSPRQGAINTEAF
- | TRBJ1-5 | TRBV7-6 | ASSSQEGGNQPQH
- | TRBJ2-2 | TRBV5-1 | ASRSNQGGVGELF
- | TRBJ2-5 | TRBV7-2 | ASSLNEETQY
- | TRBJ1-1 | TRBV29-1 | SVVRNTEAF
- | TRBJ2-3 | TRBV7-9 | ASSSGLAGWGTDTQY
- | TRBJ2-7 | TRBV30 | AWSVLRGSLYEQY
TRBD2 | TRBJ2-1 | TRBV5-1 | ASSRGLAASSYNEQF
TRBD1 | TRBJ1-2 | TRBV6-6 | ASSYPRAGGAGYT
- | TRBJ1-2 | TRBV7-9 | ASSLDSSRYT
- | TRBJ1-1 | TRBV7-9 | ASSEAVTSGTEAF
TRBD1 | TRBJ1-5 | TRBV7-2 | ASSFGTGGYQPQH
- | TRBJ1-4 | TRBV5-4 | ASSFDGELF
TRBD1 | TRBJ1-1 | TRBV7-9 | ASSGQGTII
TRBD2 | TRBJ2-7 | TRBV2 | ASSEGTSGRRYEQY
TRBD1 | TRBJ1-1 | TRBV15 | ATSINDRGNTEAF
TRBD1 | TRBJ2-7 | TRBV7-2 | ASSLRRDRAYEQY
- | TRBJ2-3 | TRBV7-6 | ASSSPTTISTDTQY
- | TRBJ1-4 | TRBV7-9 | ASSRGQNEKLF